These T cell receptor beta chains were read from a single sample in a study of metastatic and nonmetastatic thyroid tumors. TCRdb ran MiXCR on the PCR reads. The sample records tens of thousands of clones, more than 20% being singletons. Material: blood. Receptors were obtained from a male donor with papillary thyroid cancer or a benign thyroid nodule (not recorded which). Some clones in this sample may be carry-over from other donors' samples. The CDR3 runs from the conserved cysteine through the conserved F or W. Expanded clones get a size class; other rows say once, few or many, or leave the size out.

V gene	J gene	clone size	CDR3 protein
TRBV7-6	TRBJ1-4	many	CASSPRQGAREKLFF
TRBV10-3	TRBJ2-1	many	CAISDISGGYNEQFF
TRBV30	TRBJ2-7	medium-sized	CARHPSYEQYF
TRBV20-1	TRBJ2-1	NA	CSARDPRGPGNEQFF
TRBV10-2	TRBJ2-7	few	CASSQQGEQYF
TRBV7-9	TRBJ2-7	many	CASSLEAGSSYEQYF
TRBV10-3	TRBJ2-4	many	CAITRSAPRRDIQYF
TRBV5-1	TRBJ2-2	NA	CASSLDGRPDTGELFF
TRBV6-1	TRBJ1-6	many	CASSSATVYNSPLHF
TRBV9	TRBJ2-1	many	CASSPLGGFYNEQFF
TRBV28	TRBJ1-1	NA	CASTASTGGWLAFF
TRBV5-1	TRBJ2-3	many	CASSLGLAGGTDTQYF
TRBV5-7	TRBJ2-3	many	CASTQKGRKGYNTDTQYF
TRBV6-1	TRBJ2-2	many	CASSYDPPSHPGELFF
TRBV9	TRBJ2-7	NA	CTSSVFQPWRGRAPYEQYF
TRBV12-3/TRBV12-4	TRBJ2-7	few	CASSRSRNYEQYF
TRBV6-4	TRBJ2-5	many	CASSATSQETQYF
TRBV30	TRBJ1-1	NA	CAWSDLRTGAEAFF
TRBV20-1	TRBJ2-2	NA	CSATTGLDTGELFF
TRBV5-1	TRBJ2-3	once	CASSSEREGRNTQYF
TRBV3-1	TRBJ2-1	many	CASSTPRTSINEQFF
TRBV28	TRBJ1-1	NA	CASSLRRRTFF
TRBV3-1	TRBJ1-2	NA	CASSQGAAGRWGYTF
TRBV5-1	TRBJ1-2	many	CASSFLRDRDKAGYTF
TRBV4-3	TRBJ2-7	once	CASSQGGLADSYEQYF
TRBV13	TRBJ2-1	many	CASSLGGVGYEQFF
TRBV5-1	TRBJ2-3	NA	CASTSGSTDTQYF
TRBV11-2	TRBJ2-1	NA	CASSPPGQGNNKQFF
TRBV28	TRBJ2-7	many	CASSSPTDYYEQYF
TRBV7-3	TRBJ2-1	NA	CASSRGGSGLEQFF
TRBV29-1	TRBJ2-7	many	CSGRRTGDYEQYF